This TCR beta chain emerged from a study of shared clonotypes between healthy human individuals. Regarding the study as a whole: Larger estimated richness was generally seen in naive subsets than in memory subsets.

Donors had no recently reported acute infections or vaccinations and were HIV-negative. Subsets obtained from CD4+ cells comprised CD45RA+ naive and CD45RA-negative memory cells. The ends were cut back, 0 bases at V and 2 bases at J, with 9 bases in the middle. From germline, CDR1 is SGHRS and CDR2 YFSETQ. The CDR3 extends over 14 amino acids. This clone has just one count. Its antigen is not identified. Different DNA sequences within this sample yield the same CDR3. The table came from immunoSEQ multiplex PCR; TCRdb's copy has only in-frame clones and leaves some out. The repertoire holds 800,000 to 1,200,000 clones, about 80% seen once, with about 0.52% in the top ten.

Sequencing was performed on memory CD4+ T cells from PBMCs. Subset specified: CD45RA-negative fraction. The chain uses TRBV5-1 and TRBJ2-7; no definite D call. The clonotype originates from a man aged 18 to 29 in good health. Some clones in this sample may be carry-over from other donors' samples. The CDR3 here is CASSLAGSTYEQYF. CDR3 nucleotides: TGCGCCAGCAGCTTGGCCGGATCGACCTACGAGCAGTACTTC.